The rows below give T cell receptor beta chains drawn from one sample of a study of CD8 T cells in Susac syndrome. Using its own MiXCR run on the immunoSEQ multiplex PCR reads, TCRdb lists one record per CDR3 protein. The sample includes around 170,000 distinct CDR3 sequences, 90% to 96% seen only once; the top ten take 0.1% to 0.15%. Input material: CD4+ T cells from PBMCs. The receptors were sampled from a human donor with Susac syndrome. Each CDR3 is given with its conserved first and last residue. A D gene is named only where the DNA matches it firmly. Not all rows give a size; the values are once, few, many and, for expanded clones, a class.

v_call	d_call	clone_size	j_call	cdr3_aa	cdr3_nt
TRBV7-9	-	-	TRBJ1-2	CASSLAAEGGYTF	TGTGCCAGCAGCTTAGCTGCGGAGGGTGGCTACACCTTC
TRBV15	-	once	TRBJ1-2	CATSRATAGANYGYTF	TGTGCCACCAGCAGAGCCACGGCGGGCGCTAACTATGGCTACACCTTC
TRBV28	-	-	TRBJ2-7	CASNPRTPGTYEQYF	TGTGCCAGCAACCCCCGGACCCCGGGGACCTACGAGCAGTACTTC
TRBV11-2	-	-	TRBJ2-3	CASRLSTDTQYF	TGTGCCAGCAGGCTTAGCACAGATACGCAGTATTTT
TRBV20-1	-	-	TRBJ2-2	CSASQGGVGGELFF	TGCAGTGCTTCCCAGGGGGGAGTTGGCGGGGAGCTGTTTTTT
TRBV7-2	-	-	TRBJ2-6	CASGIGANVLTF	TGTGCCAGCGGGATTGGGGCCAACGTCCTGACTTTC
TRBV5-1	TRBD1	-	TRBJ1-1	CASSPGTANTEAFF	TGCGCCAGCAGCCCCGGGACAGCGAACACTGAAGCTTTCTTT
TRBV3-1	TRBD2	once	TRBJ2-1	CASSLTSGEQFF	TGTGCCAGCAGCCTCACTAGCGGCGAGCAGTTCTTC
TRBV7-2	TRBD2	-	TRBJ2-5	CASSFGLVGETQYF	TGTGCCAGCAGCTTCGGACTAGTAGGAGAGACCCAGTACTTC
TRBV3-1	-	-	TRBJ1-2	CASSQVTYGYTF	TGTGCCAGCAGCCAAGTTACTTATGGCTACACCTTC
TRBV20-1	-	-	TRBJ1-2	CSASTDNYGYTF	TGCAGTGCCAGTACAGACAACTATGGCTACACCTTC
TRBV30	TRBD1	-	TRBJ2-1	CAWSVRGGTGRLSSYNEQFF	TGTGCCTGGAGTGTTCGAGGGGGGACAGGTAGACTCTCCTCCTACAATGAGCAGTTCTTC
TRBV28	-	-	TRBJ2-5	CASSPEQGWEETQYF	TGTGCCAGCAGTCCCGAACAGGGATGGGAGGAGACCCAGTACTTC
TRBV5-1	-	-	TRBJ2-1	CASSVRHGGHEQFF	TGCGCCAGCAGCGTCCGGCACGGGGGCCATGAGCAGTTCTTC
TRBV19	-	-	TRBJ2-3	CASSLLGEDLTDTQYF	TGTGCCAGTAGCCTCCTCGGGGAAGATCTCACAGATACGCAGTATTTT
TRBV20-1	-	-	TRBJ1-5	CSASGLGDYSNQPQHF	TGCAGTGCTAGTGGTCTGGGGGACTATAGCAATCAGCCCCAGCATTTT
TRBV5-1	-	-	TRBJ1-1	CASSLGVNQNTEAFF	TGCGCCAGCAGCTTGGGAGTGAACCAGAACACTGAAGCTTTCTTT
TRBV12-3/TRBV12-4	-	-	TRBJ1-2	CASSPTGVYGYTF	TGTGCCAGCAGTCCGACGGGGGTCTATGGCTACACCTTC
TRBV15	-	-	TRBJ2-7	CATSRDRGDEQYF	TGTGCCACCAGCAGAGATCGTGGCGACGAGCAGTACTTC
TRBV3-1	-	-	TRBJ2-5	CASSQASEKETQYF	TGTGCCAGCAGCCAGGCGTCAGAGAAAGAGACCCAGTACTTC
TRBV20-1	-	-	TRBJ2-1	CSARDSGTPRLNEQFF	TGCAGTGCTAGAGATTCCGGGACTCCCCGGTTAAATGAGCAGTTCTTC
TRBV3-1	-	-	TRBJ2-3	CASRVGTDTQYF	TGTGCCAGCCGCGTAGGAACAGATACGCAGTATTTT
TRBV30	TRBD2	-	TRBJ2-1	CACIAGGGYNEQFF	TGTGCCTGCATAGCGGGAGGTGGGTACAATGAGCAGTTCTTC
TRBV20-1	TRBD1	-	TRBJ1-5	CSAAPRTGGGGPQHF	TGCAGTGCCGCCCCCCGGACAGGGGGCGGGGGGCCCCAGCATTTT
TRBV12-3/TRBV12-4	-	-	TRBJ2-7	CASSLGLEQYF	TGTGCCAGCAGTTTGGGACTCGAGCAGTACTTC
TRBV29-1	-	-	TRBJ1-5	CSVADSNQPQHF	TGCAGCGTTGCAGATAGCAATCAGCCCCAGCATTTT
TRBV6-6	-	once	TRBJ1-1	CASRGEWLFF	TGTGCCAGCAGGGGGGAATGGCTTTTCTTT
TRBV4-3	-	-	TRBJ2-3	CASSQGDGRTDTQYF	TGCGCCAGCAGCCAAGGGGACGGACGCACAGATACGCAGTATTTT
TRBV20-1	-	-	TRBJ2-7	CSARIDSGTYEQYF	TGCAGTGCACGAATCGACAGCGGAACCTACGAGCAGTACTTC
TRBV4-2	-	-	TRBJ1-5	CASSQDGGTWGVQPQHF	TGTGCCAGCAGCCAAGATGGGGGTACGTGGGGCGTTCAGCCCCAGCATTTT
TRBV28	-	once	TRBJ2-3	CASGQGFLVPDTQYF	TGTGCCAGCGGCCAGGGTTTCTTGGTGCCAGATACGCAGTATTTT
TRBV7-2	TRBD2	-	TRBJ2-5	CASSSNLRGVQETQYF	TGTGCCAGCAGCTCTAACTTGCGGGGGGTCCAAGAGACCCAGTACTTC
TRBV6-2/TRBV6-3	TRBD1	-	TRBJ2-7	CASSYSITGGWYEQYF	TGTGCCAGCAGTTACTCGATAACAGGGGGTTGGTACGAGCAGTACTTC
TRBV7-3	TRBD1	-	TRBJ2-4	CARGLLTGPF	TGTGCCAGGGGGCTCCTGACAGGGCCCTTC
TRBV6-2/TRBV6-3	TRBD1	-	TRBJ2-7	CASRGRQGQEQYF	TGTGCCAGCAGGGGAAGACAGGGACAAGAGCAGTACTTC
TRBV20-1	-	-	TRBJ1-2	CSARDGRGEGYTF	TGCAGTGCTAGAGATGGCAGGGGAGAAGGCTACACCTTC
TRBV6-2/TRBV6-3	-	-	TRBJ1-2	CASKEVGAETTNYGYTF	TGTGCCAGCAAAGAAGTAGGGGCGGAAACGACTAACTATGGCTACACCTTC
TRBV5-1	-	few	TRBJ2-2	CASSLGAGELFF	TGCGCCAGCAGTTTGGGGGCCGGGGAGCTGTTTTTT
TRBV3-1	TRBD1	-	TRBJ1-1	CASSPEQGALAEAFF	TGTGCCAGCAGCCCTGAACAGGGGGCTTTGGCTGAAGCTTTCTTT
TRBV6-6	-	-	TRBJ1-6	CASLQGTNSPLHF	TGTGCCAGCCTACAAGGGACAAATTCACCCCTCCACTTT